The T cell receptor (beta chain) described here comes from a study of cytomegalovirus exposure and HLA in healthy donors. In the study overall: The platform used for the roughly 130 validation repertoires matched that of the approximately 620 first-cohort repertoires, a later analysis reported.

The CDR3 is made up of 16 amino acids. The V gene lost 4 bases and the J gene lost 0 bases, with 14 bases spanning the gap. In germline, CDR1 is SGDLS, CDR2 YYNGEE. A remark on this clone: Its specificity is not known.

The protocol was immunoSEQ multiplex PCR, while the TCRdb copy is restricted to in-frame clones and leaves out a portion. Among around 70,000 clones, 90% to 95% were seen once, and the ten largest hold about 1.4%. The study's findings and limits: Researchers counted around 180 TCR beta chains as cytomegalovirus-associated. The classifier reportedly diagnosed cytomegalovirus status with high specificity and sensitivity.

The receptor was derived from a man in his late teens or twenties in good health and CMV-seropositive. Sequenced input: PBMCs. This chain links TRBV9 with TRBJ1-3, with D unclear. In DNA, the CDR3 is TGTGCCAGCAGCCCCCAGACCGACTACTCTGGAAACACCATATATTTT. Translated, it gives CASSPQTDYSGNTIYF.